This entry lists 9 T cell receptor beta chains sequenced from one sample in a study of breast tumors, draining lymph nodes, adjacent tissues (TCRdb year 2016). Library creation used multiplex PCR. TCRdb shows the sequencer as Illumina HiSeq 2000. TCRdb passed the public sequencing reads through fastp at Q25 and MiXCR, retaining productive beta sequences. Each CDR3 protein appears once, grouped with its most common genes and DNA. In this sample the table shows 70,000 or so distinct CDR3 sequences, around two fifths of which occur a single time. About 8.4% of the sample comes from the top ten. The material sequenced was breast tumor tissue. The origin of the receptors is a female donor with breast cancer. Some clones in this sample may be carry-over from other donors' samples.

This clonotype was detected only once. V usage is TRBV20-1 and J usage is TRBJ2-3, with TRBD2 matching over 7 bases. The length of the CDR3 is 14 residues. J lost 0 bases, V lost 6 bases, and 6 bases had no gene match. In germline, CDR1 is DFQATT, CDR2 SNEGSKA (reference sequence). DNA for the CDR3: TGCAGTGCCTGGGGAGGGACTAGCACAGATACGCAGTATTTT. Translated, it gives CSAWGGTSTDTQYF.

The genes are TRBV9 and TRBJ2-1, with D possibly matching TRBD2 (6 bases). CDR1 and CDR2 from the germline V gene are SGDLS and YYNGEE. The CDR3 loop spans 15 amino acids. Trimming left V 3 bases short and J 2 bases short, with 12 bases between. The CDR3 DNA reads TGTGCCAGCAGCGCCGGAGGGGATACCTACAATGAGCAGTTCTTC. Residues: CASSAGGDTYNEQFF. Variable domain in full (rest from reference TRBV9 and TRBJ2-1): DSGVTQTPKHLITATGQRVTLRCSPRSGDLSVYWYQQSLDQGLQFLIQYYNGEERAKGNILERFSAQQFPDLHSELNLSSLELGDSALYFCASSAGGDTYNEQFFGPGTRLTVL.

This chain connects TRBV20-1 to TRBJ2-3; 7 bases map to TRBD2. Germline V lookup: CDR1 DFQATT, CDR2 SNEGSKA (reference sequence). With V trimmed by 6 bases and J by 4 bases, 7 bases remained unmatched. The CDR3 spans 13 residues. The CDR3 loop is CSARREEADTQYF. DNA of the CDR3: TGCAGTGCCAGACGGGAGGAGGCAGATACGCAGTATTTT.

As regards this clonotype: One end of the junction fails to match germline, which may point to a read error. The rearrangement joins TRBV11-3 to TRBJ1-3; no clear D. Germline V gives CDR1 SGHNT, CDR2 YENEEA. This CDR3 is built from 15 residues. The CDR3 DNA follows: TGTGTCAGCAGCTTAGTTGGCGGGTCTGGAAACACCATATATTTT. This encodes CVSSLVGGSGNTIYF.

Turning to this clonotype: The DNA is left out, because the CDR3 cannot be placed on it with certainty; the CDR3 is given as TCRdb lists it. The gene calls are TRBV10-2 and TRBJ2-2; the table calls TRBD2, which could not be checked here. Germline lookup yields CDR1 WSHSY and CDR2 SAAADI. The CDR3 numbers 24 amino acids, ends counted. This chain's CDR3 is CASSPLRTSGSLVRAVLRAGELFF.

Note on this clonotype: A read error may explain this, as a much larger clone is one base away. The V call is TRBV27, the J call TRBJ2-1; D may be TRBD2 (5 bases). Germline lookup yields CDR1 MNHEY and CDR2 SMNVEV (reference sequence). This CDR3 has 16 amino acids. Deletions cut 6 bases from V and 9 bases from J, with 24 bases between. CDR3 sequence: CASSLYVSFSGGEQFF. The CDR3 DNA reads as TGTGCCAGCAGCCTTTACGTGTCTTTCAGCGGAGGTGAGCAGTTCTTC.

This clonotype was recorded at least ten times. This rearrangement joins TRBV4-2 to TRBJ1-2; unclear D gene. This CDR3 comprises 15 residues. Germline CDR1 is LGHNA and CDR2 is YNFKEQ. V shed 5 bases and J shed 4 bases, with 17 bases lying between them. The CDR3 DNA follows: TGTGCCAGCAGCACCCCCTCCCGGGCGGCCTATGGCTACACCTTC. Its translation is CASSTPSRAAYGYTF.

The chain recombines TRBV7-8 with TRBJ2-1; D is unclear. CDR3 length: 16 residues. Germline-derived CDR1 and CDR2 are SGHVS and FQNEAQ. V was clipped by 1 base and J by 1 base, with 11 bases between them. The CDR3 loop is CASSLGGGESYNEQFF. The CDR3 DNA reads TGTGCCAGCAGCTTAGGTGGTGGGGAATCCTACAATGAGCAGTTCTTC.

This clonotype was counted a few times. This chain connects TRBV7-3 to TRBJ2-3; 10 nucleotides match TRBD2. This CDR3 contains 17 residues. V was clipped by 0 bases and J by 11 bases; unmatched bases: 14. The germline CDR1 and CDR2 sequences are SGHTA and FQGTGA. The CDR3 spells CASSLTGLSGGVNEQYF. In DNA, the CDR3 is TGTGCCAGCAGCTTAACCGGGCTCAGCGGGGGGGTTAATGAGCAGTATTTT.